The present TCR beta chain was sequenced within a study of control samples from healthy donors and cancer patients. Generated by immunoSEQ multiplex PCR, the TCRdb table keeps only in-frame clones and is missing some. The top ten clones hold more than 6.5% of a sample with about 140,000 clones, about 89% of them seen once. The V gene's germline CDR1 is SNHLY and CDR2 FYNNEI. V dropped 4 bases and J dropped 5 bases, with 17 bases sitting between them. The CDR3 extends over 15 amino acids. Specimen: blood. The chain recombines TRBV2 with TRBJ1-2; no reliable D call. This clonotype was obtained from a man younger than 35 in good health. CDR3 coding DNA: TGTGCCAGCAGTGGCTTGGTAGGGAAAGGGTATGGCTACACCTTC. It codes for CASSGLVGKGYGYTF.